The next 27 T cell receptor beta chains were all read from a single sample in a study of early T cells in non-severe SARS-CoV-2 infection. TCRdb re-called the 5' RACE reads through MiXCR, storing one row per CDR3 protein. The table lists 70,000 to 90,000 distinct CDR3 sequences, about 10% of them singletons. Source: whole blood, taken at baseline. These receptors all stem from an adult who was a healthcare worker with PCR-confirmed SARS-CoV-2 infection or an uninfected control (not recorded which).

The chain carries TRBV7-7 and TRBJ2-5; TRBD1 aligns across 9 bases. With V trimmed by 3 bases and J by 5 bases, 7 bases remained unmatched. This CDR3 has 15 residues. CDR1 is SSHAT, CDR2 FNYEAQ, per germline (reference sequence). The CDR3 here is CASSFTGQGGETQYF. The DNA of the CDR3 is TGTGCCAGCAGCTTCACGGGACAGGGAGGCGAGACCCAGTACTTC.

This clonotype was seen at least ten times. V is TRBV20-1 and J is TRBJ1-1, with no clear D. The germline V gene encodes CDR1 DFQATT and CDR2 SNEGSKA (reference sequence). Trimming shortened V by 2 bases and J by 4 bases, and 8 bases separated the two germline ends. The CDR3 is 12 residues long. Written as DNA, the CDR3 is TGCAGTGCTAGACGCAGGAGCACTGAAGCTTTCTTT. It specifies CSARRRSTEAFF.

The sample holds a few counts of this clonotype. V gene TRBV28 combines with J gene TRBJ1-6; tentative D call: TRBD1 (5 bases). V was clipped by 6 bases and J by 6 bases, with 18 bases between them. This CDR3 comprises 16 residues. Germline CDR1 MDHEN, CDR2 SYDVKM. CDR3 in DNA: TGTGCCAGCAGACCGGCAGGGTCCCGGGGTAATTCACCCCTCCACTTT. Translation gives CASRPAGSRGNSPLHF.

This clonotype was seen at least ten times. This CDR3 is CASKTDYSGNTIYF. The CDR3 DNA is TGTGCCAGCAAAACCGATTACTCTGGAAACACCATATATTTT. The gene calls are TRBV28 and TRBJ1-3; D is unclear. CDR3 length: 14 amino acids. The ends were cut back, 7 bases at V and 0 bases at J, with 10 bases in the middle. Looked up from germline, CDR1 is MDHEN and CDR2 is SYDVKM.

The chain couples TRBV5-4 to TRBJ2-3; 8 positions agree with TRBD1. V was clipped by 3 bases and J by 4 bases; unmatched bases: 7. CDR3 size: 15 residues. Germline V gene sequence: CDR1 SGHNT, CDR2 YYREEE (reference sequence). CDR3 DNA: TGTGCCAGCAGCTCGGTGACAGGGGCGGCAGATACGCAGTATTTT. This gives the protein CASSSVTGAADTQYF.

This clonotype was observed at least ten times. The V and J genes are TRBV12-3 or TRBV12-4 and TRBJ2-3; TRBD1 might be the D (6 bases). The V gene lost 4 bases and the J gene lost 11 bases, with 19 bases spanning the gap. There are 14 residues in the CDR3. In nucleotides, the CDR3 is TGTGCCAGCAGTTCCGGACAGTCGAAACTGGAGCAGTATTTT. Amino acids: CASSSGQSKLEQYF.

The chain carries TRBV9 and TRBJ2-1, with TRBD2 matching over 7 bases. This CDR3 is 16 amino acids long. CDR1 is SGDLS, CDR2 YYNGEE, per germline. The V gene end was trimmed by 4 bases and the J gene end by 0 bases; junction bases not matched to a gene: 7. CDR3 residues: CASSTPAGRSYNEQFF. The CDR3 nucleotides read TGTGCCAGCAGCACCCCAGCGGGACGCTCCTACAATGAGCAGTTCTTC.

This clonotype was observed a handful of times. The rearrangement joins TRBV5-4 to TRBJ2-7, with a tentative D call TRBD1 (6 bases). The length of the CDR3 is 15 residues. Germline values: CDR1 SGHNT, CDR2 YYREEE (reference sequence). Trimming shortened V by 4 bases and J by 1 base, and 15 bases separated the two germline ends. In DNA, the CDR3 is TGTGCCAGCAGCCCCGCAGGGGTTTTATCCTACGAGCAGTACTTC. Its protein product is CASSPAGVLSYEQYF.

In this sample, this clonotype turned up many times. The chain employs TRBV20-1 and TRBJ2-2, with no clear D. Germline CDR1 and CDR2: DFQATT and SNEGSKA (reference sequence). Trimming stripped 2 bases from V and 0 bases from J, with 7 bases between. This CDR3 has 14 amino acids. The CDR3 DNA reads TGCAGTGCTAGACAGGTCGCGAACACCGGGGAGCTGTTTTTT. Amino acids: CSARQVANTGELFF.

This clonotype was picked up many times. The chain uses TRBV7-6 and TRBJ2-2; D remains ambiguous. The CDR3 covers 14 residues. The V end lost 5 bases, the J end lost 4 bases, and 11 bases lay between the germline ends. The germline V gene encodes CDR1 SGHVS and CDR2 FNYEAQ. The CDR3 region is CASSPSELTGELFF. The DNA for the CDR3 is TGTGCCAGCAGCCCCTCGGAACTCACCGGGGAGCTGTTTTTT.

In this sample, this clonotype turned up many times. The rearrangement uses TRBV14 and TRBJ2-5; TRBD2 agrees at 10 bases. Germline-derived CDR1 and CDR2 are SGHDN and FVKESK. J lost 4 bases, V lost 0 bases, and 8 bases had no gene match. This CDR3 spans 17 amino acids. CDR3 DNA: TGTGCCAGCAGCCAAGATCTGGGGGCTAGCGGGAGAGAGACCCAGTACTTC. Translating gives CASSQDLGASGRETQYF.

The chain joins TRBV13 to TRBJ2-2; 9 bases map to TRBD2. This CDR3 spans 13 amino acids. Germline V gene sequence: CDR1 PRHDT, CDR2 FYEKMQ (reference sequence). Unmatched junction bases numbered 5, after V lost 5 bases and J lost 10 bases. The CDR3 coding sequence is TGTGCCAGCAGCCGACTAGCGGTAAAGGAGCTGTTTTTT. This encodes CASSRLAVKELFF. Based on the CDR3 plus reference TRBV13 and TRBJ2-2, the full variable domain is AAGVIQSPRHLIKEKRETATLKCYPIPRHDTVYWYQQGPGQDPQFLISFYEKMQSDKGSIPDRFSAQQFSDYHSELNMSSLELGDSALYFCASSRLAVKELFFGEGSRLTVL.

The CDR3 is CASSLELAGIETQYF. DNA for the CDR3: TGTGCCAGCAGCTTAGAACTAGCGGGAATAGAGACCCAGTACTTC. The rearrangement links TRBV11-2 to TRBJ2-5; 10 bases match TRBD2. This CDR3 has 15 residues. Germline CDR1 reads SGHAT; CDR2 reads FQNNGV. The ends lost 0 bases at V and 4 bases at J; junction bases unmatched: 2. The full variable domain, with the rest looked up from reference TRBV11-2 and TRBJ2-5, is EAGVAQSPRYKIIEKRQSVAFWCNPISGHATLYWYQQILGQGPKLLIQFQNNGVVDDSQLPKDRFSAERLKGVDSTLKIQPAKLEDSAVYLCASSLELAGIETQYFGPGTRLLVL.

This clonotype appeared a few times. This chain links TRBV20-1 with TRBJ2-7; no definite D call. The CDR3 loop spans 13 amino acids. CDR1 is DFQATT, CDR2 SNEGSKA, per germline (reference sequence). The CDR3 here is CRGDFVSSYEQYF. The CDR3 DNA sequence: TGCAGGGGTGACTTTGTAAGCTCCTACGAGCAGTACTTC.

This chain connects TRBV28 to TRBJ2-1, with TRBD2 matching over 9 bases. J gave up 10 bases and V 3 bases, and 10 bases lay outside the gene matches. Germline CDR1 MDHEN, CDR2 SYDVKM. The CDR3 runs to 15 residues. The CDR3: CASSFPAGGLREQFF. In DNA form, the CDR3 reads TGTGCCAGCAGTTTCCCGGCGGGAGGGCTGAGGGAGCAGTTCTTC.

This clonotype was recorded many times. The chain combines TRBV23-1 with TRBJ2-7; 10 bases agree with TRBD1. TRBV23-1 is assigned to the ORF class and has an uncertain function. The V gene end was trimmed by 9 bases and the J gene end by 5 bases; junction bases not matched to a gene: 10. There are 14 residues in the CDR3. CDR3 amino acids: CARGEGQGFDEQYF. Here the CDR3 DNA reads TGCGCCAGGGGCGAGGGACAGGGGTTTGACGAGCAGTACTTC.

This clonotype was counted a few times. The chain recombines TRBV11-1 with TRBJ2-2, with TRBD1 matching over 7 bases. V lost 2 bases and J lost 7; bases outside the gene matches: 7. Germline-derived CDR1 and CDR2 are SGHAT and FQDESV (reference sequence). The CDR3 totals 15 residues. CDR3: CASSLLTGYGGELFF. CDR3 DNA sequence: TGTGCCAGCAGCTTATTGACAGGGTACGGCGGGGAGCTGTTTTTT. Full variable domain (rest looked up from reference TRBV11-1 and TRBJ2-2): EAEVAQSPRYKITEKSQAVAFWCDPISGHATLYWYRQILGQGPELLVQFQDESVVDDSQLPKDRFSAERLKGVDSTLKIQPAELGDSAMYLCASSLLTGYGGELFFGEGSRLTVL.

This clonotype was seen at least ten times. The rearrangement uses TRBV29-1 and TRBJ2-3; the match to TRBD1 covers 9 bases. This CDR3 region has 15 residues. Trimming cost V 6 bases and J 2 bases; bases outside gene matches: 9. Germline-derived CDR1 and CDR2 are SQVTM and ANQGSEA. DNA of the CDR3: TGCAGCGTAGAAACCGGGACAGGGTTCACAGATACGCAGTATTTT. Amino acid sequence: CSVETGTGFTDTQYF.

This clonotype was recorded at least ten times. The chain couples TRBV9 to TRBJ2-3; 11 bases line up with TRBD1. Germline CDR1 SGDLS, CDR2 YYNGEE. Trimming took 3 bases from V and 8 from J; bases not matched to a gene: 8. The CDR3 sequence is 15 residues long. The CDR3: CASSAGTGGHGTQYF. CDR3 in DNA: TGTGCCAGCAGCGCTGGGACAGGGGGTCACGGTACGCAGTATTTT.

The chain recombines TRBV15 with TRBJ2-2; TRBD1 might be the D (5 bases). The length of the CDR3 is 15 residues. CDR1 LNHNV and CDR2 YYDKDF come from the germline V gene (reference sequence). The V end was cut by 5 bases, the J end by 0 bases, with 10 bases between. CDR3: CATSRATANTGELFF. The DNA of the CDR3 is TGTGCCACCAGCCGCGCGACAGCGAACACCGGGGAGCTGTTTTTT.

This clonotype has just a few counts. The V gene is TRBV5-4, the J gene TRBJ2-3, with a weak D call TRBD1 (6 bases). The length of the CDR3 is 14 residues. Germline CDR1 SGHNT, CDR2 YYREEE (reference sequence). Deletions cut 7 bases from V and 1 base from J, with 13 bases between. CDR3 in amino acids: CASQEGGGTDTQYF. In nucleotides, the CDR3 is TGTGCCAGCCAAGAAGGGGGAGGCACAGATACGCAGTATTTT.

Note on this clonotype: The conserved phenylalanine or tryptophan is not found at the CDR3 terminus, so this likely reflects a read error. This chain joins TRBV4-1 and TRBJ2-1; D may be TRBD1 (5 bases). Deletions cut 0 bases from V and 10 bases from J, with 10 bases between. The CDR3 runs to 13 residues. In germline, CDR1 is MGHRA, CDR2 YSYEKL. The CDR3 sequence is CASSQEGQPEQFL. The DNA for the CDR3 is TGCGCCAGCAGCCAAGAGGGGCAGCCAGAGCAGTTCTTG.

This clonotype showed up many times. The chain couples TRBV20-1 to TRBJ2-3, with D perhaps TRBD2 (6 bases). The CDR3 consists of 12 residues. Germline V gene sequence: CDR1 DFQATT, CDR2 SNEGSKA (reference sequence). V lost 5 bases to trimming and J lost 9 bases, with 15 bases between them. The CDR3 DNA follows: TGCAGTGCTGAACTAGCCACAGTAACGCAGTATTTT. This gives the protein CSAELATVTQYF.

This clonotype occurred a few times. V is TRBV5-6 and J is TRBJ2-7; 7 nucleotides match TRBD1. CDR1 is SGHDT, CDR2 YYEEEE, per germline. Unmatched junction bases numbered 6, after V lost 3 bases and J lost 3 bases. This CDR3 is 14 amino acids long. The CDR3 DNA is TGTGCCAGCAGCTCCGAGGGACAGTTCTACGAGCAGTACTTC. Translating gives CASSSEGQFYEQYF.

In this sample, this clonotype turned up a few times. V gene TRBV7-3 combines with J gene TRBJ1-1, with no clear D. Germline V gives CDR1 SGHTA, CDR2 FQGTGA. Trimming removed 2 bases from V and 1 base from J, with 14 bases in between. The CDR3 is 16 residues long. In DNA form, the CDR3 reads TGTGCCAGCAGCTTAGGTAGTCGGATGGGGAACACTGAAGCTTTCTTT. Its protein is CASSLGSRMGNTEAFF.

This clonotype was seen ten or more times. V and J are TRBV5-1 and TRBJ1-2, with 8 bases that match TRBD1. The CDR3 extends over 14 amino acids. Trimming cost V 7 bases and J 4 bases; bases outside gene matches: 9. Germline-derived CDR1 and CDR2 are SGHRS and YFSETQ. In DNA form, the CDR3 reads TGCGCCAGCGCCCCTGGACAGGGCCGCTATGGCTACACCTTC. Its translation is CASAPGQGRYGYTF.

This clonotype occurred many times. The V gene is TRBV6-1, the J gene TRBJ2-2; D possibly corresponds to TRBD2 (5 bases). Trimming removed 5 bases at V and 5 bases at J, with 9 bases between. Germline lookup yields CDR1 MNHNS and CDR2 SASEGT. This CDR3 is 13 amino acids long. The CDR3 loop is CASSQRTTGELFF. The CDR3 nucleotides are TGTGCCAGCAGTCAAAGGACTACCGGGGAGCTGTTTTTT.